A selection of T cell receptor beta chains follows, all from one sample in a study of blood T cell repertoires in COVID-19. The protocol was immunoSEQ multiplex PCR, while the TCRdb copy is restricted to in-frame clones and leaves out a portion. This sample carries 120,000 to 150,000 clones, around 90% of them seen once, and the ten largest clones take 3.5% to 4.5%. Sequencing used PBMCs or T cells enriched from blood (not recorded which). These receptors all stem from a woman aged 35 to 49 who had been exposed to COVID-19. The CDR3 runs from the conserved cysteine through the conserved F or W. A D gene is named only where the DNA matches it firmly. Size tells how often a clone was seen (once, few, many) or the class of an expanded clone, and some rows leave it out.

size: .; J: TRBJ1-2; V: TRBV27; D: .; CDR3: CASSIPPGGYTF; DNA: TGTGCCAGCAGTATCCCCCCCGGGGGCTACACCTTC
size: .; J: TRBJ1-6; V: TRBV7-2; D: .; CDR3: CASSPRSGTYNSPLHF; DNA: TGTGCCAGCAGCCCGCGGTCTGGAACCTATAATTCACCCCTCCACTTT
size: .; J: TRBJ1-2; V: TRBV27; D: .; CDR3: CASSTRHPTSGYTF; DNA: TGTGCCAGCAGTACACGACACCCAACCTCCGGCTACACCTTC
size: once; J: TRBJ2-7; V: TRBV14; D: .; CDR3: CASSQERGGEQYF; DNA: TGTGCCAGCAGCCAAGAAAGGGGCGGCGAGCAGTACTTC
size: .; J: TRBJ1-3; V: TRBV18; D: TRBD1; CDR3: CASSPQGAVYGNTIYF; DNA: TGTGCCAGCTCACCACAGGGGGCCGTGTACGGAAACACCATATATTTT
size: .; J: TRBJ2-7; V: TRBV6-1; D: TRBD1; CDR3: CASSEAGQGRQYF; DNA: TGTGCCAGCAGTGAAGCGGGACAGGGTCGGCAGTACTTC
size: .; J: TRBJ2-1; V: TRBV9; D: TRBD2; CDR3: CASSPRSGVGNIGEQFF; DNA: TGTGCCAGCAGCCCCCGTAGCGGGGTTGGGAATATTGGTGAGCAGTTCTTC
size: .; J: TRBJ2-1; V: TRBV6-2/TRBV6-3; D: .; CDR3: CASSWANEQFF; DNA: TGTGCCAGCAGCTGGGCGAATGAGCAGTTCTTC
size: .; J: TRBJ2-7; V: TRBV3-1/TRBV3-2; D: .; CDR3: CASSQDRGVWNEQYF; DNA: TGTGCCAGCAGCCAAGATAGAGGAGTTTGGAACGAGCAGTACTTC
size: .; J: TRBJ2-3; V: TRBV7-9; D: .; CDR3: CASSLSASTKGTQYF; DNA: TGTGCCAGCAGCTTATCGGCTAGCACTAAGGGTACGCAGTATTTT
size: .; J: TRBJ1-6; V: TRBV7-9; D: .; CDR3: CASSLNRNNSPLHF; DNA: TGTGCCAGCAGCTTGAACAGAAATAATTCACCCCTCCACTTT
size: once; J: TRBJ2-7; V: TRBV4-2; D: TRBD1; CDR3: CASSQTGGGHEQYF; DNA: TGTGCCAGCAGCCAGACAGGGGGCGGCCACGAGCAGTACTTC
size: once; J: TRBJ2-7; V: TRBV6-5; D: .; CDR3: CASSTDSEQYF; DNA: TGTGCCAGCAGCACAGACAGCGAGCAGTACTTC
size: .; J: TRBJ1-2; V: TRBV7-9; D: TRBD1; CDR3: CASSSHRGSYGYTF; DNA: TGTGCCAGCAGCTCCCACAGGGGCTCTTATGGCTACACCTTC
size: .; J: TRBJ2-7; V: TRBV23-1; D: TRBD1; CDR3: CATPRDRANF; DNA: TGCGCCACCCCAAGGGACAGGGCGAACTTC
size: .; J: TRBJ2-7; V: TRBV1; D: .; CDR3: CTSSQDHTGEQYF; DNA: TGCACCAGCAGCCAAGATCATACAGGGGAGCAGTACTTC
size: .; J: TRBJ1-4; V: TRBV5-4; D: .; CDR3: CASSSALQGRQEKLFF; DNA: TGTGCCAGCAGCTCCGCCTTACAGGGCCGCCAAGAAAAACTGTTTTTT
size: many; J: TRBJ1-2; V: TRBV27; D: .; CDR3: CASSLSAGMIGYTF; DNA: TGTGCCAGCAGTTTATCAGCAGGGATGATTGGCTACACCTTC
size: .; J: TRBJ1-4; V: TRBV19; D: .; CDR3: CASAGGWQLDEKLFF; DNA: TGTGCGTCTGCCGGAGGATGGCAGCTCGATGAAAAACTGTTTTTT
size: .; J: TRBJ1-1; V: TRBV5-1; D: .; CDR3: CASSSGQNTEAFF; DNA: TGCGCCAGCAGCTCGGGACAGAACACTGAAGCTTTCTTT
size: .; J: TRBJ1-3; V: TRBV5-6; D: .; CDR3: CASRQAEGNTIYF; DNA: TGTGCCAGCAGACAGGCGGAGGGAAACACCATATATTTT
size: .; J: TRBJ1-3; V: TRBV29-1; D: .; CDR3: CSVGGQTGNTIYF; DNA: TGCAGCGTTGGCGGGCAGACCGGAAACACCATATATTTT
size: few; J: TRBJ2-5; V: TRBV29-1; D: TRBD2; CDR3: CSVEDWWVAGYQETQYF; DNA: TGCAGCGTTGAAGATTGGTGGGTAGCGGGGTACCAAGAGACCCAGTACTTC
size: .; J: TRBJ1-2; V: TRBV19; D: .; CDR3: CASSMMEELQGYTF; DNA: TGTGCCAGTAGTATGATGGAGGAACTACAGGGCTACACCTTC
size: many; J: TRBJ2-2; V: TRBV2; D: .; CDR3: CASRPRGLQTGELFF; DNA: TGTGCCAGCAGGCCAAGGGGCCTCCAGACCGGGGAGCTGTTTTTT
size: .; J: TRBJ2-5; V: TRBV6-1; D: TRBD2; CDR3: CASSDWASGRETQYF; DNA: TGTGCCAGCAGTGATTGGGCTAGCGGGAGGGAGACCCAGTACTTC
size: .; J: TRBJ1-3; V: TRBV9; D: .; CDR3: CASSVVGGILYF; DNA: TGTGCCAGCAGCGTAGTAGGGGGTATTTTGTATTTT
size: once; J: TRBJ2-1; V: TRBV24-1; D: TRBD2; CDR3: CATSGVAGDGYNEQFF; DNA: TGTGCCACCAGTGGAGTAGCGGGAGATGGCTACAATGAGCAGTTCTTC
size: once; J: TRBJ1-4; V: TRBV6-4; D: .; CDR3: CASSNEGGQTNEKLFF; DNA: TGTGCCAGCAGCAACGAGGGGGGGCAAACTAATGAAAAACTGTTTTTT